The 2 T cell receptor beta chains in this list originate from one sample, sequenced in a study of T cell responses to AZD1222 COVID-19 vaccine. The protocol was immunoSEQ multiplex PCR, while the TCRdb copy is restricted to in-frame clones and leaves out a portion. Here the sample spans some 200,000 clones, approximately 94% being singletons. The sequenced sample was peripheral blood, obtained 28 days after the second AZD1222 dose. These receptors came from an adult who received the AZD1222 COVID-19 vaccine.

CDR3 protein: CASSAKGDRDYGYTF. As DNA, the CDR3 is TGTGCCAGCAGCGCAAAAGGTGACAGAGACTATGGCTACACCTTC. This rearrangement joins TRBV9 to TRBJ1-2; possibly TRBD1 for D (5 bases). Germline V gene lookup returns CDR1 SGDLS and CDR2 YYNGEE. V dropped 3 bases and J dropped 3 bases, with 15 bases sitting between them. The CDR3 is 15 amino acids.

The gene calls are TRBV6-4 and TRBJ1-2, with D unresolved. The V gene's germline CDR1 is MRHNA and CDR2 SNTAGT. The CDR3 runs to 14 residues. V shed 4 bases and J shed 4 bases, with 13 bases lying between them. CDR3 DNA sequence: TGTGCCAGCAGTGTAAATCGGCAGAGCTATGGCTACACCTTC. Protein product: CASSVNRQSYGYTF.